What follows describes a single TCR beta chain. The sample carries other DNA sequences with the same CDR3. PCR was performed using 60 Vbeta and 13 Jbeta primers. Only in-frame clones appear in the TCRdb table, and some are missing; sequencing was by immunoSEQ multiplex PCR. This table holds under 70,000 clones. This record belongs to a study of cytomegalovirus exposure and HLA in healthy donors. The germline V and J ends were trimmed by 2 bases and 4 bases, with 11 bases remaining between them. CDR3 size: 14 residues. From germline, CDR1 is MNHEY and CDR2 SVGAGI. This chain links TRBV6-5 with TRBJ1-2; possible D gene TRBD1, 6 bases. This clonotype was sampled from a man aged 45-65 years in good health and CMV-seropositive. Sequenced sample: PBMCs. The CDR3 here is CASSYKGEGYGYTF. The DNA for the CDR3 is TGTGCCAGCAGTTACAAGGGGGAGGGCTATGGCTACACCTTC.